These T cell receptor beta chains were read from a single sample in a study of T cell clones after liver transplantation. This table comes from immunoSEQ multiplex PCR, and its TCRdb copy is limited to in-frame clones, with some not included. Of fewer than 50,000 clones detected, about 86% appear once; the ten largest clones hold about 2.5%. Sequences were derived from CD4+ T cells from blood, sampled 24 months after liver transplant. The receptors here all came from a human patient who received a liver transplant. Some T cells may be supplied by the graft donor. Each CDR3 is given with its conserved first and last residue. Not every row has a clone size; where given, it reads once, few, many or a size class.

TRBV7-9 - CASSPILGRARGYTF
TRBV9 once CASSVSPGQGTTDTQYF
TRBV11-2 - CASSSPGLAGGGGETQYF
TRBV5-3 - CARSLGRPKDGYTF
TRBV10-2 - CASSFGTSGRLDEQYF
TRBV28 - CASWSGRVYEQYF
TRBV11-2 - CASSTRLGGQETQYF
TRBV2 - CASSEAYLRDRMGYTF
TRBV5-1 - CASTLTSGGAADTQYF
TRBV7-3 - CASSQDRQTHEQFF
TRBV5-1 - CASSSPGFDYEQYF
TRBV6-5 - CASSGRLRGYGYTF
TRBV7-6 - CASSLDRGPENTIYF
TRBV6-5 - CASSYSDYGAPGSYTF
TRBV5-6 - CASSLTVSSGGYTF